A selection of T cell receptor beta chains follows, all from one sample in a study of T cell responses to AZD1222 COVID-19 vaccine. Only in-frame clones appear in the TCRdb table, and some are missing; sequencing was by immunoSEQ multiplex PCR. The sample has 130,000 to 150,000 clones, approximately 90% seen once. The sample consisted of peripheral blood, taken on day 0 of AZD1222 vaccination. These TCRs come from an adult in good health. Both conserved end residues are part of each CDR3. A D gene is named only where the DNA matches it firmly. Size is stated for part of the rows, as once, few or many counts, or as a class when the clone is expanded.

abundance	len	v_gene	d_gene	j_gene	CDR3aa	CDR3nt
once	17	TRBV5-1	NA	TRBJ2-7	CASSSMALVPDDYEQYF	TGCGCCAGCAGCTCAATGGCTTTGGTCCCGGACGACTACGAGCAGTACTTC
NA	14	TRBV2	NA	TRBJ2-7	CASTAANRPYEQYF	TGTGCCAGCACCGCGGCGAATAGACCGTACGAGCAGTACTTC
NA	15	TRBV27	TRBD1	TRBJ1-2	CASSFWGQGAYGYTF	TGTGCCAGCAGTTTCTGGGGACAGGGGGCTTATGGCTACACCTTC
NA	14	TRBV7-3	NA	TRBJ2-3	CASSLMTSTDTQYF	TGTGCCAGCAGCTTAATGACAAGCACAGATACGCAGTATTTT
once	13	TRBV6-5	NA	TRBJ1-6	CASSYQGYSPLHF	TGTGCCAGCAGTTACCAGGGTTATTCACCCCTCCACTTT
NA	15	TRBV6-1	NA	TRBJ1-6	CASSEVGPGNSPLHF	TGTGCCAGCAGTGAAGTGGGCCCTGGCAATTCACCCCTCCACTTT
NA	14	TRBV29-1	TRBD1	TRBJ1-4	CSAQTGTGNEKLFF	TGCAGCGCTCAGACCGGGACAGGGAATGAAAAACTGTTTTTT
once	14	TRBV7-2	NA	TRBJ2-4	CASSPGTPKNIQYF	TGTGCCAGCAGCCCCGGGACACCTAAAAACATTCAGTACTTC
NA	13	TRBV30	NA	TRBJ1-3	CAWSGGTGNTIYF	TGTGCCTGGAGTGGGGGTACTGGAAACACCATATATTTT
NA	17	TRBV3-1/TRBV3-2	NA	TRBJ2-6	CASSQRGEEAGANVLTF	TGTGCCAGCAGCCAAAGGGGAGAGGAGGCTGGGGCCAACGTCCTGACTTTC
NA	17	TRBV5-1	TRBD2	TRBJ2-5	CASSSGLAGGIQETQYF	TGCGCCAGCAGCTCGGGACTAGCGGGGGGGATCCAAGAGACCCAGTACTTC
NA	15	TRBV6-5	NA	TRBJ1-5	CASRYRSLGNQPQHF	TGTGCCAGCAGATACCGATCCCTTGGCAATCAGCCCCAGCATTTT
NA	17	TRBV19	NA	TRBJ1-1	CASSTIFAGREGRLAFF	TGTGCCAGTAGCACCATTTTCGCCGGACGGGAAGGAAGATTGGCTTTCTTT
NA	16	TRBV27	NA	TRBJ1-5	CASSPVRSVGNQPQHF	TGTGCCAGCAGTCCGGTACGGTCGGTCGGGAATCAGCCCCAGCATTTT
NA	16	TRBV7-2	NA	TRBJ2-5	CASSLGVSRNQETQYF	TGTGCCAGCAGCTTAGGAGTATCCAGAAACCAAGAGACCCAGTACTTC
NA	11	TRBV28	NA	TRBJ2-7	CASSLLHEQYF	TGTGCCAGCAGTTTACTCCACGAGCAGTACTTC
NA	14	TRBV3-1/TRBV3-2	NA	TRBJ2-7	CASSPLYSSGEQYF	TGTGCCAGCAGCCCCCTCTATTCGAGCGGCGAGCAGTACTTC
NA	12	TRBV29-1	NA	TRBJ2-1	CSVVRPSNEQFF	TGCAGCGTTGTCCGGCCCAGTAATGAGCAGTTCTTC
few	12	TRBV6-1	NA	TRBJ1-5	CASTMGLQPQHF	TGTGCCAGCACTATGGGGCTTCAGCCCCAGCATTTT
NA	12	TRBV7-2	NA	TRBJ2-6	CASSFPSYVLTF	TGTGCCAGCAGCTTCCCGTCCTACGTCCTGACTTTC
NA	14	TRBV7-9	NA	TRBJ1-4	CASSPGLANEKLFF	TGTGCCAGCAGTCCAGGGCTCGCTAATGAAAAACTGTTTTTT
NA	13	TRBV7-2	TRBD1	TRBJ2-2	CASSSRDSGELFF	TGTGCCAGCAGCAGCCGGGACAGCGGGGAGCTGTTTTTT
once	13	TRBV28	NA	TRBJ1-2	CASSLDRRDGYTF	TGTGCCAGCAGTTTAGACAGGAGGGACGGCTACACCTTC